Presented here are 17 T cell receptor beta chains from one specimen sequenced in a study of human CD4 T cells and Enterobacteriaceae. Memory CD4+ T cells were sorted as all CD4+ cells except CD45RA+CCR7+CD95- naive cells, over 95% pure. Profiled with immunoSEQ multiplex PCR; TCRdb holds only in-frame clones, not every one. This table has tens of thousands of clones, 70% to 85% appearing once. The sequenced sample was memory CD4+ T cells from blood. Receptor source: a human donor in good health.

The chain combines TRBV6-5 with TRBJ2-7, with unresolved D. Germline V gene sequence: CDR1 MNHEY, CDR2 SVGAGI. CDR3 length equals 14 residues. The ends were cut back, 0 bases at V and 2 bases at J, with 8 bases in the middle. The CDR3 DNA is TGTGCCAGCAGTTACTCGGCATTGACCTACGAGCAGTACTTC. It yields the protein CASSYSALTYEQYF.

This chain uses TRBV19 with TRBJ2-3; 8 positions match TRBD1. There are 18 residues in the CDR3. Germline V gene sequence: CDR1 LNHDA, CDR2 SQIVND (reference sequence). Trimming at V came to 9 bases and at J to 0 bases, leaving 17 bases not matched to a gene. In DNA, the CDR3 is TGTGCCAGCAAAAACCCCGGGACAGGTTCCTCTAGCACAGATACGCAGTATTTT. Its translation: CASKNPGTGSSSTDTQYF.

This clone occurred once. This chain uses TRBV5-1 with TRBJ1-1; a possible D gene is TRBD1 (5 bases). The germline V and J ends were trimmed by 0 bases and 3 bases, with 18 bases remaining between them. Germline assignment: CDR1 SGHRS and CDR2 YFSETQ. The CDR3 extends over 17 amino acids. CDR3: CASSLEGPRSGDTEAFF. The CDR3 DNA reads TGCGCCAGCAGCTTGGAAGGGCCCCGATCGGGGGACACTGAAGCTTTCTTT.

This chain joins TRBV10-3 and TRBJ2-3; 12 nucleotides align to TRBD2. CDR3 length equals 16 residues. Germline V gives CDR1 ENHRY, CDR2 SYGVKD. V dropped 10 bases and J dropped 6; count of bases not matched to a gene: 14. The CDR3 region is CATTPSGRALLDTQYF. DNA for the CDR3: TGTGCCACAACCCCTAGCGGGAGGGCCCTTCTGGATACGCAGTATTTT.

CDR3 bases: TGTGCCAGCAGTTTGATGGGGGGACAGATAAACACTGAAGCTTTCTTT. Amino acid sequence: CASSLMGGQINTEAFF. This chain uses TRBV27 with TRBJ1-1, with 7 bases that match TRBD1. V shed 3 bases and J 2 bases; nucleotides not matched to a gene: 9. CDR3 length equals 16 residues. Per germline, CDR1 MNHEY and CDR2 SMNVEV (reference sequence).

The V gene is TRBV11-2, the J gene TRBJ2-5, with D perhaps TRBD1 (5 bases). Per the germline V gene, CDR1 is SGHAT and CDR2 is FQNNGV. CDR3 length equals 13 residues. Trimming pared 7 bases from V and 9 bases from J, leaving 18 bases between. This chain's CDR3 is CASTGKGYGAQYF. CDR3 nucleotides: TGTGCCAGCACAGGGAAGGGGTACGGTGCCCAGTACTTC.

This chain links TRBV6-6 with TRBJ2-4; 8 nucleotides line up with TRBD2. The CDR3 consists of 13 residues. Per germline, CDR1 MNHNY and CDR2 SVGAGI (reference sequence). J gave up 5 bases and V 8 bases, and 5 bases lay outside the gene matches. The CDR3 loop is CASAGLDQNIQYF. The CDR3 nucleotides read TGTGCCAGCGCGGGACTAGACCAAAACATTCAGTACTTC.

The chain carries TRBV5-1 and TRBJ2-1; 14 bases are a match to TRBD2. V shed 3 bases and J 0 bases; nucleotides not matched to a gene: 2. The germline gives CDR1 SGHRS, CDR2 YFSETQ. The CDR3 consists of 17 residues. CDR3 coding DNA: TGCGCCAGCAGCTGGGGGACTAGCGGGAGCTCCTACAATGAGCAGTTCTTC. Amino acids: CASSWGTSGSSYNEQFF.

This chain links TRBV28 with TRBJ2-7, with 9 nucleotides matching TRBD2. The germline CDR1 and CDR2 sequences are MDHEN and SYDVKM. The ends lost 7 bases at V and 6 bases at J; junction bases unmatched: 13. The length of the CDR3 is 15 residues. CDR3 residues: CASTPVSGRWAEQYF. In DNA form, the CDR3 reads TGTGCCAGCACCCCCGTAAGCGGGAGGTGGGCCGAGCAGTACTTC.

The chain carries TRBV9 and TRBJ2-7; 8 nucleotides align to TRBD2. V was pared by 4 bases and J by 0 bases, with 15 bases of the junction left unmatched. The CDR3 is made up of 18 amino acids. Germline lookup yields CDR1 SGDLS and CDR2 YYNGEE. CDR3 sequence (DNA): TGTGCCAGCAGCCCAAGTCGTTCTAGCGGGCCACTCTCCTACGAGCAGTACTTC. It encodes CASSPSRSSGPLSYEQYF. The full variable domain, completed using reference TRBV9 and TRBJ2-7, is DSGVTQTPKHLITATGQRVTLRCSPRSGDLSVYWYQQSLDQGLQFLIQYYNGEERAKGNILERFSAQQFPDLHSELNLSSLELGDSALYFCASSPSRSSGPLSYEQYFGPGTRLTVT.

The chain combines TRBV5-1 with TRBJ2-5; D remains ambiguous. Trimming took 10 bases from V and 5 from J, leaving 18 bases between them. In germline, CDR1 is SGHRS, CDR2 YFSETQ. There are 13 residues in the CDR3. CDR3 protein: CASRPGSGETQYF. The CDR3 DNA follows: TGCGCCTCCCGTCCGGGTTCTGGGGAGACCCAGTACTTC.

CDR3 region: CASSLELDITEAFF. The DNA of the CDR3 is TGTGCCAGCAGCTTAGAGCTGGACATTACTGAAGCTTTCTTT. The chain joins TRBV11-2 to TRBJ1-1; perhaps TRBD1 as D (5 bases). The ends were cut back, 0 bases at V and 5 bases at J, with 10 bases in the middle. CDR1 is SGHAT, CDR2 FQNNGV, per germline. CDR3 length: 14 residues. Drawing the rest from reference TRBV11-2 and TRBJ1-1, the complete variable domain is EAGVAQSPRYKIIEKRQSVAFWCNPISGHATLYWYQQILGQGPKLLIQFQNNGVVDDSQLPKDRFSAERLKGVDSTLKIQPAKLEDSAVYLCASSLELDITEAFFGQGTRLTVV.

The gene calls are TRBV29-1 and TRBJ2-7; D is perhaps TRBD1 (6 bases). CDR1 and CDR2 (germline): SQVTM, ANQGSEA. The CDR3 is 14 amino acids. Between the trimmed V and J ends, which lost 2 bases and 2 bases, there was a span of 13 bases. CDR3 sequence (DNA): TGCAGCGTTGAAACAGGGCGGATCCCCTACGAGCAGTACTTC. This translates into CSVETGRIPYEQYF.

CDR3: CASSFSTGGYGYTF. The CDR3 coding sequence is TGTGCCAGCAGCTTCTCGACAGGGGGCTATGGCTACACCTTC. This rearrangement joins TRBV11-2 to TRBJ1-2, with 9 bases fitting TRBD1. After removal of 3 bases from V and 4 bases from J, the junction contained 3 bases not matched to a gene. This CDR3 is built from 14 residues. CDR1 is SGHAT, CDR2 FQNNGV, per germline.

In this sample, this clone turned up a few times. V and J are TRBV6-4 and TRBJ1-1; the D gene is possibly TRBD1 (5 bases). Germline V gene data show CDR1 as MRHNA and CDR2 as SNTAGT. The germline V and J ends were trimmed by 10 bases and 0 bases, with 15 bases remaining between them. The CDR3 is 14 residues long. CDR3 amino acids: CAIPGGAMNTEAFF. The DNA of the CDR3 is TGTGCCATCCCAGGTGGGGCTATGAACACTGAAGCTTTCTTT.

The chain couples TRBV7-9 to TRBJ2-2, with D perhaps TRBD1 (5 bases). This CDR3 comprises 14 residues. The V and J ends lost 5 bases and 1 base respectively, with 8 bases between them. CDR1 is SEHNR and CDR2 is FQNEAQ in the germline V gene (reference sequence). The CDR3 DNA sequence: TGTGCCAGCAGCCGACAGCTGAACACCGGGGAGCTGTTTTTT. Its translation is CASSRQLNTGELFF.

The CDR3 loop is CASSWRGREGYTF. The CDR3 nucleotides are TGTGCCAGCAGTTGGCGGGGGCGTGAGGGCTACACCTTC. The chain uses TRBV28 and TRBJ1-2; a possible D gene is TRBD1 (6 bases). The CDR3 length is 13 residues. The germline V gene encodes CDR1 MDHEN and CDR2 SYDVKM. V shed 4 bases and J shed 8 bases, with 14 bases lying between them.